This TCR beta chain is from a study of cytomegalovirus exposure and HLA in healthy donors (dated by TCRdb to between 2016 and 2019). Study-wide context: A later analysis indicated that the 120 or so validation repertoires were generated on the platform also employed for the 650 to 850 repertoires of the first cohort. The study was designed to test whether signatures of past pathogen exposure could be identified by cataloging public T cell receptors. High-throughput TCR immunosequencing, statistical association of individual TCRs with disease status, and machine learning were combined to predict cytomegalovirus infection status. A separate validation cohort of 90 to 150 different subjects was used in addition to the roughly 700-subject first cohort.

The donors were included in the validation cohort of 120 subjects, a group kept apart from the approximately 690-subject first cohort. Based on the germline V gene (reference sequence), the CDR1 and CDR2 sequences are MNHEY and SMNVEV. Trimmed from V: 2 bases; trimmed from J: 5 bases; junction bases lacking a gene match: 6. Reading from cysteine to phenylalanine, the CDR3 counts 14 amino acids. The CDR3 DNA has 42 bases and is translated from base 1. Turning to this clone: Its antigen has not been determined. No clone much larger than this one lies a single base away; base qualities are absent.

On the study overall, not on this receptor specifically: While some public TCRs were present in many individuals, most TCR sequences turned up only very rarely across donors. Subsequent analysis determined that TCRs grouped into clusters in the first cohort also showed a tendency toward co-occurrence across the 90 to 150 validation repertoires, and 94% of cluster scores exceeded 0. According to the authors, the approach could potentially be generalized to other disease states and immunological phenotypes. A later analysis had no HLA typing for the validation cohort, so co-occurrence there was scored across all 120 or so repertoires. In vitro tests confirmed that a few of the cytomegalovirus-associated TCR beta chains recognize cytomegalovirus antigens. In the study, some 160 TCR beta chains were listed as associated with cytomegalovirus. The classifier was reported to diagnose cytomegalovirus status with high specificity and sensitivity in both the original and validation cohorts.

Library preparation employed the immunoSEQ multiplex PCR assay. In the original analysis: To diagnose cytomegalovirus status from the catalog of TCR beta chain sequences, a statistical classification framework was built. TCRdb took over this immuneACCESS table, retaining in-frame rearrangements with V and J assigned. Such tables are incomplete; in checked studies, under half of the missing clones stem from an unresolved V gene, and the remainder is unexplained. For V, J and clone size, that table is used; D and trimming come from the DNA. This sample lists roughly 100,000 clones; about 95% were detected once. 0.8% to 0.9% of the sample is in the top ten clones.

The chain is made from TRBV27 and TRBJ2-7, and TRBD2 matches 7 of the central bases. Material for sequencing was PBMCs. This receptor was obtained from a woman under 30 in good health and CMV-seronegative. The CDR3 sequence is CASSLGREVHEQYF. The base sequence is TGTGCCAGCAGTTTAGGGAGGGAGGTCCACGAGCAGTACTTC.